Shown below are 18 T cell receptor beta chains from a single sample sequenced in a study of PD-1 blockade in classical Hodgkin lymphoma. This table comes from immunoSEQ multiplex PCR, and its TCRdb copy is limited to in-frame clones, with some not included. The sample yields 9,500 to 15,000 clones, more than 65% seen once. Relapse after autologous stem cell transplantation occurred in every patient, and brentuximab vedotin exposure varied. Purification of CD4+ T cells from thawed PBMCs was performed via magnetic negative selection. This material consisted of CD4+ T cells from blood, taken at baseline. These receptors all stem from a human donor with classical Hodgkin lymphoma.

This chain connects TRBV5-1 to TRBJ2-7; D ambiguous. CDR1 is SGHRS, CDR2 YFSETQ, per germline. Trimming pared 2 bases from V and 0 bases from J, leaving 9 bases between. The CDR3 totals 14 residues. Here the CDR3 DNA reads TGCGCCAGCAGCTTACTCTCCCACTCCTACGAGCAGTACTTC. Translation: CASSLLSHSYEQYF.

The V and J genes are TRBV4-2 and TRBJ1-3; D possibly corresponds to TRBD1 (5 bases). Trimming stripped 4 bases from V and 4 bases from J, with 20 bases between. Germline values: CDR1 LGHNA, CDR2 YNFKEQ. The CDR3 has 17 amino acids. CDR3 DNA: TGTGCCAGCAGCCCCAACGCCGAGGGGCATGCGGGAAACACCATATATTTT. Protein sequence: CASSPNAEGHAGNTIYF.

The chain couples TRBV6-1 to TRBJ1-2, with D tentatively TRBD1 (6 bases). The CDR3 length is 15 residues. Germline CDR1 and CDR2: MNHNS and SASEGT. Trimming shortened V by 8 bases and J by 8 bases, and 24 bases separated the two germline ends. The CDR3 DNA follows: TGTGCCAGCGCCCAAGGGGGAGAGGGAGGGATGGGCTACACCTTC. Amino acids: CASAQGGEGGMGYTF.

The genes are TRBV7-6 and TRBJ2-5, with 12 bases matching TRBD2. CDR3 length equals 15 residues. V was clipped by 7 bases and J by 4 bases; unmatched bases: 7. CDR1 and CDR2 from the germline V gene are SGHVS and FNYEAQ. CDR3 sequence reads: CASTRGLAGSETQYF. In DNA, the CDR3 is TGTGCCAGCACCCGAGGACTAGCGGGGTCAGAGACCCAGTACTTC. Full variable domain (remainder filled in from reference TRBV7-6 and TRBJ2-5): GAGVSQSPRYKVTKRGQDVALRCDPISGHVSLYWYRQALGQGPEFLTYFNYEAQQDKSGLPNDRFSAERPEGSISTLTIQRTEQRDSAMYRCASTRGLAGSETQYFGPGTRLLVL.

This clone has just one count. J is TRBJ2-5 and V is TRBV5-1; D possibly matches TRBD1 or TRBD2 (5 bases each). In germline, CDR1 is SGHRS, CDR2 YFSETQ. The CDR3 spans 16 residues. V lost 1 base to trimming and J lost 5 bases, with 18 bases between them. The DNA for the CDR3 is TGCGCCAGCAGCTTGACGGGCCCTGGGGACGGGGAGACCCAGTACTTC. Amino acid sequence: CASSLTGPGDGETQYF.

In its sample, this clone was seen once. The rearrangement joins TRBV7-2 to TRBJ2-6; the D call may be TRBD1 or TRBD2 (5 bases each). Trimming left V 8 bases short and J 2 bases short, with 13 bases between. Germline V gives CDR1 SGHTA, CDR2 FQGNSA. There are 15 residues in the CDR3. In DNA form, the CDR3 reads TGTGCCAGCGCTTGGGGGAACACTGGGGCCAACGTCCTGACTTTC. This sequence encodes CASAWGNTGANVLTF.

The V and J genes are TRBV19 and TRBJ1-2; D unresolved. Trimming left V 0 bases short and J 5 bases short, with 10 bases between. The CDR3 runs 14 residues. Germline V gene lookup returns CDR1 LNHDA and CDR2 SQIVND (reference sequence). The CDR3 nucleotides read TGTGCCAGTAGTATAGATCTAGGAGTATATGGCTACACCTTC. Translating gives CASSIDLGVYGYTF.

The J gene is TRBJ1-4, the V gene TRBV4-2, with D possibly matching TRBD1 (6 bases). Germline assignment: CDR1 LGHNA and CDR2 YNFKEQ. This CDR3 contains 17 residues. V was cut by 2 bases and J by 3 bases, with 16 bases left in between. CDR3 DNA: TGTGCCAGCAGCCAAAGCGGTACAGGGCTTTCTAATGAAAAACTGTTTTTT. It codes for CASSQSGTGLSNEKLFF.

V and J are TRBV10-3 and TRBJ2-3; D ambiguous. There are 15 residues in the CDR3. The germline V gene has CDR1 ENHRY and CDR2 SYGVKD. V was cut by 2 bases and J by 1 base, with 10 bases left in between. CDR3 in amino acids: CAISENPLGTDTQYF. CDR3 nucleotides: TGTGCCATCAGTGAGAACCCTCTCGGCACAGATACGCAGTATTTT.

Of note for this clone: Different DNA sequences within this sample yield the same CDR3. The chain links TRBV7-2 to TRBJ1-5; 7 bases line up with TRBD1. Per germline, CDR1 SGHTA and CDR2 FQGNSA. This CDR3 has 14 amino acids. V shed 4 bases, J shed 2 bases, and the junction held 2 bases outside the gene matches. DNA of the CDR3: TGTGCCAGCAGCTCAGACAGGGGCAATCAGCCCCAGCATTTT. Translating it yields CASSSDRGNQPQHF.

This clone was counted a single time. The CDR3 here is CASSDWDRGGGYTF. In DNA, the CDR3 is TGTGCCAGCAGTGACTGGGACAGGGGAGGCGGCTACACCTTC. The chain combines TRBV6-4 with TRBJ1-2; 10 bases are a match to TRBD1. Germline V CDR1 and CDR2: MRHNA, SNTAGT. The CDR3 has 14 amino acids. V shed 1 base and J 8 bases; nucleotides not matched to a gene: 4.

This clone was seen only a few times. The V and J genes are TRBV28 and TRBJ1-5, with a possible D match to TRBD1 (5 bases). V was trimmed by 7 bases and J by 2 bases, leaving 12 bases between them. The CDR3 is 14 amino acids. CDR1 MDHEN and CDR2 SYDVKM come from the germline V gene. CDR3 bases: TGTGCCAGCATTGAGGGGAATGGCAATCAGCCCCAGCATTTT. Encoded protein: CASIEGNGNQPQHF.

V gene TRBV4-3 combines with J gene TRBJ1-2, with no clear D. CDR1 LGHNA and CDR2 YSLEER come from the germline V gene. V was trimmed by 6 bases and J by 0 bases, leaving 8 bases between them. The length of the CDR3 is 13 residues. The DNA of the CDR3 is TGCGCCAGCAGTCGAAGTACTAACTATGGCTACACCTTC. It is translated as CASSRSTNYGYTF.

This chain uses TRBV7-2 with TRBJ2-3; D may be TRBD2 (5 bases). The CDR3 sequence is 14 residues long. Trimming removed 2 bases at V and 6 bases at J, with 12 bases between. Germline CDR1 and CDR2: SGHTA and FQGNSA. The CDR3 nucleotides are TGTGCCAGCAGCTTAACCGGGGTCTGGGATACGCAGTATTTT. It translates to CASSLTGVWDTQYF.

The rearrangement joins TRBV5-8 to TRBJ1-1; D is perhaps TRBD1 (6 bases). Trimming took 0 bases from V and 7 from J, leaving 10 bases between them. CDR3 length equals 13 residues. Germline V CDR1 and CDR2: SGHTS, YDEGEE. The CDR3 is CASSLARGYEAFF. The CDR3 nucleotides are TGTGCCAGCAGCTTGGCTAGGGGGTATGAAGCTTTCTTT.

In this sample, this clone turned up once. V is TRBV6-5 and J is TRBJ2-7; maybe TRBD2 (5 bases). Between the trimmed V and J ends, which lost 4 bases and 0 bases, there was a span of 13 bases. Germline CDR1 is MNHEY and CDR2 is SVGAGI. This CDR3 has 15 residues. The CDR3 DNA is TGTGCCAGCAGTTCCCAATCCCGGGGCTCCTACGAGCAGTACTTC. Its protein is CASSSQSRGSYEQYF.

The chain employs TRBV5-1 and TRBJ1-4; possibly TRBD1 for D (5 bases). Trimming shortened V by 0 bases and J by 0 bases, and 12 bases separated the two germline ends. The CDR3 sequence is 17 residues long. From germline, CDR1 is SGHRS and CDR2 YFSETQ. CDR3 amino acids: CASSLANQGTTNEKLFF. For the CDR3, the DNA is TGCGCCAGCAGCTTGGCCAATCAGGGAACAACTAATGAAAAACTGTTTTTT.

This clone was seen a single time. The chain combines TRBV19 with TRBJ2-3; TRBD1 agrees at 10 bases. The CDR3 extends over 16 amino acids. J was trimmed by 1 base and V by 3 bases; bases with no gene match: 4. Germline CDR1 reads LNHDA; CDR2 reads SQIVND (reference sequence). The CDR3 DNA reads TGTGCCAGTAGTATCGGGACAGGGGCCGGCACAGATACGCAGTATTTT. Amino acids: CASSIGTGAGTDTQYF.